The 14 T cell receptor beta chains listed next were all sequenced from one sample in a study of CD8+ T cells in alopecia areata. As for treatment: oral pan-JAK inhibitor, 5-10 mg twice daily. Once RNA had been extracted, it was reverse transcribed into cDNA to act as the sequencing template. TCRdb keeps only in-frame clones here, not all; method: immunoSEQ multiplex PCR. There are 60,000 to 85,000 clones in the sample; approximately 66% occur only once, and roughly a quarter lies in the top ten. The sequenced sample was CD8+ T cells sorted from blood, obtained at week 24, from a patient treated with tofacitinib. These receptors all come from a human donor with alopecia areata.

J is TRBJ1-6 and V is TRBV30; tentatively, D is TRBD1 (5 bases). The CDR3 has 12 residues. V was clipped by 2 bases and J by 16 bases, with 15 bases between them. The germline CDR1 and CDR2 sequences are GTSNPN and SVGIG (reference sequence). CDR3 region: CAWSPTGALLHF. In nucleotides, the CDR3 is TGTGCCTGGAGTCCCACCGGGGCCTTGCTCCACTTT.

This chain connects TRBV20-1 to TRBJ2-5; the D gene is possibly TRBD1 (6 bases). Germline V lookup: CDR1 DFQATT, CDR2 SNEGSKA (reference sequence). The length of the CDR3 is 11 residues. Trimming took off 8 bases at V and 5 bases at J, with 12 bases between the two ends. CDR3 DNA sequence: TGCAGTAGGGGCCAGGGGGAGACCCAGTACTTC. As protein: CSRGQGETQYF.

The chain is built from TRBV5-6 and TRBJ1-1; a weak D match, TRBD1 (6 bases). The CDR3 sequence is 15 residues long. Germline CDR1 SGHDT, CDR2 YYEEEE. Trimming pared 1 base from V and 4 bases from J, leaving 14 bases between. The CDR3 protein is CASSLSQGRGTEAFF. Written as DNA, the CDR3 is TGTGCCAGCAGCTTGTCCCAGGGGCGCGGCACTGAAGCTTTCTTT. Full variable domain (outside the CDR3, taken from reference TRBV5-6 and TRBJ1-1): DAGVTQSPTHLIKTRGQQVTLRCSPKSGHDTVSWYQQALGQGPQFIFQYYEEEERQRGNFPDRFSGHQFPNYSSELNVNALLLGDSALYLCASSLSQGRGTEAFFGQGTRLTVV.

The chain recombines TRBV7-8 with TRBJ1-1, with D tentatively TRBD1 (5 bases). Trimming cost V 1 base and J 1 base, with 7 bases left between them. Germline V gives CDR1 SGHVS, CDR2 FQNEAQ. This CDR3 spans 14 amino acids. The DNA of the CDR3 is TGTGCCAGCAGCTTAGGGACATCGAACACTGAAGCTTTCTTT. It is translated as CASSLGTSNTEAFF.

The V and J genes are TRBV7-2 and TRBJ2-7; D may match TRBD1 or TRBD2 (6 bases each). The CDR3 runs 15 residues. Germline V lookup: CDR1 SGHTA, CDR2 FQGNSA. V was cut by 5 bases and J by 6 bases, with 20 bases left in between. The CDR3 nucleotides read TGTGCCAGCAGCCTAGTTTCCGGGGGCTTCGGCGAGCAGTACTTC. Protein: CASSLVSGGFGEQYF.

This clone has more than one count but fewer than ten. The chain links TRBV7-2 to TRBJ1-4; the match to TRBD1 covers 7 bases. From germline, CDR1 is SGHTA and CDR2 FQGNSA. CDR3 length equals 15 residues. The V and J ends lost 3 bases and 4 bases, in that order; junction bases with no gene match: 5. The CDR3 is CASSLTGLGNEKLFF. Here the CDR3 DNA reads TGTGCCAGCAGCTTGACAGGGCTCGGTAATGAAAAACTGTTTTTT. Variable domain in full (rest from reference TRBV7-2 and TRBJ1-4): GAGVSQSPSNKVTEKGKDVELRCDPISGHTALYWYRQSLGQGLEFLIYFQGNSAPDKSGLPSDRFSAERTGGSVSTLTIQRTQQEDSAVYLCASSLTGLGNEKLFFGSGTQLSVL.

As to this clone: Other nucleotide sequences from this sample produce the same CDR3. The J gene is TRBJ2-1, the V gene TRBV27, with a weak D call TRBD1 (6 bases). V was pared by 2 bases and J by 2 bases, with 7 bases between. There are 14 residues in the CDR3. Per germline, CDR1 MNHEY and CDR2 SMNVEV (reference sequence). In nucleotides, the CDR3 is TGTGCCAGCAGTTTAGGGACAACCTACAATGAGCAGTTCTTC. Residues: CASSLGTTYNEQFF.

This clone was observed a few times. The rearrangement joins TRBV19 to TRBJ1-2; the D gene is possibly TRBD1 (5 bases). The CDR3 has 14 amino acids. Germline CDR1 LNHDA, CDR2 SQIVND (reference sequence). CDR3 region: CASGNQGQFYGYTF. CDR3 DNA sequence: TGTGCTAGCGGTAACCAGGGCCAGTTCTATGGCTACACCTTC.

This clone was seen a handful of times. The V gene is TRBV29-1, the J gene TRBJ2-5, with 12 positions matching TRBD1. The J call may be incorrect, as the DNA end agrees better with TRBJ2-7. Germline CDR1 is SQVTM and CDR2 is ANQGSEA. The CDR3 has 13 amino acids. Here the CDR3 reads CSVGTGGFREQYF. The CDR3 bases are TGCAGCGTCGGGACAGGGGGCTTCCGCGAGCAGTACTTC.

The V gene is TRBV5-1, the J gene TRBJ2-1; TRBD2 matches 9 bases. CDR3 length: 15 residues. The junction had 2 bases not matched to a gene; V was cut back by 0 bases and J by 4 bases. CDR1 is SGHRS, CDR2 YFSETQ, per germline. CDR3 bases: TGCGCCAGCAGCTTGGGACTAGCGGTTTACAATGAGCAGTTCTTC. Amino acid sequence: CASSLGLAVYNEQFF.

The V call is TRBV9, the J call TRBJ2-5; no clear D gene. Trimming took off 0 bases at V and 4 bases at J, with 10 bases between the two ends. This CDR3 contains 14 residues. Germline loops: CDR1 SGDLS, CDR2 YYNGEE. The CDR3 loop is CASSVGNSGETQYF. CDR3 nucleotides: TGTGCCAGCAGCGTAGGTAATAGTGGAGAGACCCAGTACTTC.

This clone has just a few counts. The chain couples TRBV19 to TRBJ2-7; the D gene is possibly TRBD2 (5 bases). This CDR3 is 15 amino acids long. Germline V lookup: CDR1 LNHDA, CDR2 SQIVND (reference sequence). The V gene lost 7 bases and the J gene lost 2 bases, with 18 bases spanning the gap. The CDR3 DNA reads TGTGCCAGTAAAGCCGGGAATGGGATCCCCTACGAGCAGTACTTC. This codes for CASKAGNGIPYEQYF.

This clone has more than one count but fewer than ten. The J gene is TRBJ2-1, the V gene TRBV28, with D maybe TRBD2 (6 bases). V lost 3 bases to trimming and J lost 0 bases, with 12 bases between them. This CDR3 has 16 amino acids. Germline V lookup: CDR1 MDHEN, CDR2 SYDVKM. The CDR3 sequence is CASSFSSGSSYNEQFF. For the CDR3, the DNA is TGTGCCAGCAGTTTTAGTAGCGGTAGCTCCTACAATGAGCAGTTCTTC.

In DNA, the CDR3 is TGCAGCGTTGCGCGGGACAGCACAGATACGCAGTATTTT. Translating gives CSVARDSTDTQYF. The V and J genes are TRBV29-1 and TRBJ2-3; TRBD2 is a possible D gene (6 bases). Germline V gene data show CDR1 as SQVTM and CDR2 as ANQGSEA. V was pared by 4 bases and J by 0 bases, with 8 bases between. The CDR3 has 13 residues.